The entry that follows covers one T cell receptor (beta chain) sequence. Its antigen is as yet unknown. This specimen comes from a study of cytotoxic CD8 clonotypes in ibrutinib-treated CLL. Study-level information: Researchers reported 11 to 12 relapsed/refractory and about 15 treatment-naive patients, some 18 of them IGHV unmutated. There were, on average, approximately 250,000 productive templates and 85,000 to 95,000 productive rearrangements per sample. Notes on the study in general: Clonality, elevated at ibrutinib response, dropped back toward baseline at progression. Patients showed higher baseline clonality than age-matched healthy donors, and it tracked circulating CD8+ T-cell counts.

This CDR3 comprises 15 residues. Trimming stripped 2 bases from V and 6 bases from J, with 17 bases between. The germline V gene has CDR1 GTSNPN and CDR2 SVGIG (reference sequence). Sequencing used immunoSEQ multiplex PCR; TCRdb keeps in-frame clones, though not all of them. The sample yields a few hundred thousand clones, approximately 80% seen once. This sequence was found in a human donor with chronic lymphocytic leukemia. Sample: PBMCs, taken before ibrutinib treatment. The chain has TRBV30 and TRBJ1-5; D gene ambiguous. In DNA, the CDR3 is TGTGCCTGGAGTTTCCCCGGCCTCTACAGTCAGCCCCAGCATTTT. Translating it yields CAWSFPGLYSQPQHF.